Given below is one T cell receptor beta chain in context. The specificity of this receptor is unknown. Base-call qualities are not available, and no considerably larger clone is one nucleotide away. The data were obtained in a study of blood T cell repertoires in COVID-19 (dated by TCRdb to about 2020). Notes on the research overall: Samples covering the acute and convalescent phases of COVID-19 were provided by collaborators in the United States, Italy and Spain. The samples were drawn from two sources: the first 160 participants of the ongoing ImmuneRACE study, and about 1,300 subjects contributed by 6 global collaborators. The material from the prospective study consisted of cDNA or gDNA derived from T cells, B-cell-depleted T cells, or PBMCs. The dataset comprised deeply sampled blood TCRbeta repertoires from subjects exposed to, actively infected with, or recovered from COVID-19. Where available, HLA class I and class II types were obtained from metadata supplied by the sample provider rather than from assay-based typing. The repertoires were released in a freely available public database meant as a resource for research on the immune response to SARS-CoV-2. Nearly every sample came with metadata listing a de-identified subject ID, COVID-19 status, age in years and sex. The paper as a whole reports these results and caveats: Clinical and demographic metadata were provided uncurated, with the amount varying by source and participant.

Taken from the germline V gene, the CDR1 and CDR2 loops are SGHDT and YYEEEE. Unmatched junction bases come to 2, with V trimmed by 0 bases and J by 8 bases. The CDR3, cysteine through phenylalanine, is 13 amino acids long. Of all the DNA, just the CDR3 is kept, 39 bases in frame from base 1. Collaborating institutions collected whole blood in K2EDTA tubes following their own protocols. Collaborator samples were shipped for TCRbeta analysis as frozen whole blood, isolated PBMCs, or DNA extracted from either sample type. TCRbeta CDR3 regions were amplified from genomic DNA by means of the immunoSEQ Assay, a bias-controlled multiplex PCR. Per the original workflow: The number of nucleated cells in each sample was estimated by amplification of reference gene primers within the assay. To quantify the absolute abundance of each unique TCRbeta CDR3 rearrangement, sequence reads were collapsed and filtered. For each sample, productive Simpson clonality was calculated as the square root of Simpson's diversity index across productive rearrangements. TCRdb holds this immuneACCESS table with in-frame rearrangements only. Some clones are missing; in checked studies, unresolved V genes explain under half, and the rest has no known cause. V and J calls and clone size are copied from that table; D and trimming were computed from the DNA. This sample is represented by tens of thousands of clones; approximately 80% of them were singletons. The ten largest clones capture 8.5% to 14% of the sample.

Source material: peripheral blood. The source of this sequence is a man over 45 with acute or convalescent COVID-19. The V gene is TRBV5-6 and the J gene is TRBJ2-1, and 7 junctional nucleotides match TRBD1. Read as DNA, the sequence is TGTGCCAGCAGCTTGGGACAGGGCGATGAGCAGTTCTTC. This translates into CASSLGQGDEQFF. Joined to the reference TRBV5-6 and TRBJ2-1 proteins, this CDR3 gives the full variable domain: DAGVTQSPTHLIKTRGQQVTLRCSPKSGHDTVSWYQQALGQGPQFIFQYYEEEERQRGNFPDRFSGHQFPNYSSELNVNALLLGDSALYLCASSLGQGDEQFFGPGTRLTVL.